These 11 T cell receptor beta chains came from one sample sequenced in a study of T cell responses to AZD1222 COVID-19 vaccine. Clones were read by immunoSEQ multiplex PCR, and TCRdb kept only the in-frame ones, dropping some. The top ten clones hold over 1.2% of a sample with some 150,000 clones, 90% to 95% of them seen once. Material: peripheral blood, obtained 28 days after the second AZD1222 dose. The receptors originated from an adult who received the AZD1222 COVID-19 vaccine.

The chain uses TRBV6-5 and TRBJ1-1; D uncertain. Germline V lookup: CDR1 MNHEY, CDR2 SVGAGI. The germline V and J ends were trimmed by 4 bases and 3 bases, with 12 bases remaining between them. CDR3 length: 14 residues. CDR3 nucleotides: TGTGCCAGCAGTTCCATTAGACCAGACACTGAAGCTTTCTTT. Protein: CASSSIRPDTEAFF.

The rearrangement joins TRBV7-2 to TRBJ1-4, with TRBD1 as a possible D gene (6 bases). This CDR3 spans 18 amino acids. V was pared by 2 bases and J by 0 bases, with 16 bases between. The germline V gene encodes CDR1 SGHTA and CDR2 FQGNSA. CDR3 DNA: TGTGCCAGCAGCTTAATCCGGGGGCGAGGGGCAACTAATGAAAAACTGTTTTTT. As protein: CASSLIRGRGATNEKLFF.

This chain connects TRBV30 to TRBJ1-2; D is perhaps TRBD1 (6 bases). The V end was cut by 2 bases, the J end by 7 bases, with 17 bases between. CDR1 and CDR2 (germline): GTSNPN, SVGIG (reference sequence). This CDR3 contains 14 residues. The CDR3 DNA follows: TGTGCCTGGAGTTTCCTCCGGGACAAAGGTGGCTACACCTTC. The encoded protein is CAWSFLRDKGGYTF. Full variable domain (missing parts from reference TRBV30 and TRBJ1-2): SQTIHQWPATLVQPVGSPLSLECTVEGTSNPNLYWYRQAAGRGLQLLFYSVGIGQISSEVPQNLSASRPQDRQFILSSKKLLLSDSGFYLCAWSFLRDKGGYTFGSGTRLTVV.

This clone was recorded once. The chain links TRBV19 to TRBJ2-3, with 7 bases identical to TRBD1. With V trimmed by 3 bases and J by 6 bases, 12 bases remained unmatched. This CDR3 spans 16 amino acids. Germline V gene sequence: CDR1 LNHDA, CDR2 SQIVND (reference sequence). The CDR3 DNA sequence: TGTGCCAGTAGTATCGATGGGACAGCCGTTTGGGATACGCAGTATTTT. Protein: CASSIDGTAVWDTQYF. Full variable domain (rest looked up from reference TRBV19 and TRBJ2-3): DGGITQSPKYLFRKEGQNVTLSCEQNLNHDAMYWYRQDPGQGLRLIYYSQIVNDFQKGDIAEGYSVSREKKESFPLTVTSAQKNPTAFYLCASSIDGTAVWDTQYFGPGTRLTVL.

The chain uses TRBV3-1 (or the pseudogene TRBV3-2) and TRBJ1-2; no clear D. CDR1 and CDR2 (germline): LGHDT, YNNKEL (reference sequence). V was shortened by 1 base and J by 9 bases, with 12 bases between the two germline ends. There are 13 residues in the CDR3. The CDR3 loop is CASSQASKTSYTF. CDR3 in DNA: TGTGCCAGCAGCCAAGCCAGTAAGACTAGCTACACCTTC.

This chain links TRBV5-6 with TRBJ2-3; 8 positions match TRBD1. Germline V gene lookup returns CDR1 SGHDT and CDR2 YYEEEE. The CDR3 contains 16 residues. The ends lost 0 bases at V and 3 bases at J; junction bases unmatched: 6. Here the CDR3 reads CASSLVTGGSTDTQYF. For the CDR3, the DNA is TGTGCCAGCAGCTTGGTTACAGGGGGTAGTACAGATACGCAGTATTTT.

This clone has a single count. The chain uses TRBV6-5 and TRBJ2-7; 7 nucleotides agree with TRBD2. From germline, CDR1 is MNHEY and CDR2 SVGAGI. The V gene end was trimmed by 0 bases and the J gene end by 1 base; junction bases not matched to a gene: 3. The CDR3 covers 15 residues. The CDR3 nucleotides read TGTGCCAGCAGTTACTCAGCGGGAACGTCCTACGAGCAGTACTTC. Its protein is CASSYSAGTSYEQYF.

This CDR3 reads CASIPHLKGPNYGYTF. CDR3 sequence (DNA): TGTGCCAGTATACCCCACCTAAAAGGACCAAACTATGGCTACACCTTC. The gene calls are TRBV19 and TRBJ1-2; D remains ambiguous. Trimming cost V 7 bases and J 2 bases, with 20 bases left between them. The CDR3 sequence is 16 residues long. Germline CDR1 LNHDA, CDR2 SQIVND (reference sequence).

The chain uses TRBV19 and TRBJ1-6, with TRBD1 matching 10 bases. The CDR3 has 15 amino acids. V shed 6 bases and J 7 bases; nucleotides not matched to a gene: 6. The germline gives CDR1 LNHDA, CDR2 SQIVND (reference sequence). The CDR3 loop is CASSIRQGANSPLHF. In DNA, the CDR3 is TGTGCCAGTAGCATCAGACAGGGGGCGAATTCACCCCTCCACTTT.

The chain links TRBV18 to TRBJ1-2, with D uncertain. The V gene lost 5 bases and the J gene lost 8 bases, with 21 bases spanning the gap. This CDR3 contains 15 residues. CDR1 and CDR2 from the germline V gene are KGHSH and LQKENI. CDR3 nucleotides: TGTGCCAGCTCAAGTACGATGGTCAAAGACGAAGGCTACACCTTC. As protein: CASSSTMVKDEGYTF.

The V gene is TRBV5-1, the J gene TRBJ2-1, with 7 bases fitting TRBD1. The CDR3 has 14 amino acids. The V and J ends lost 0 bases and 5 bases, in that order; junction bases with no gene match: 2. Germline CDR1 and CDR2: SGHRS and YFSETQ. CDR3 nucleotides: TGCGCCAGCAGCTTGGGACAGGGCAACAATGAGCAGTTCTTC. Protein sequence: CASSLGQGNNEQFF. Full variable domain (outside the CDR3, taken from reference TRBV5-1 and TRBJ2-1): KAGVTQTPRYLIKTRGQQVTLSCSPISGHRSVSWYQQTPGQGLQFLFEYFSETQRNKGNFPGRFSGRQFSNSRSEMNVSTLELGDSALYLCASSLGQGNNEQFFGPGTRLTVL.